This T cell receptor (beta chain) was captured by sequencing in a study of response to subunit inactivated influenza vaccine. TCRdb reprocessed the RT-PCR reads via MiXCR and lists one record per CDR3 protein. The data show 540,000 or so distinct CDR3 sequences, roughly 13% seen once. Germline V CDR1 and CDR2: SEHNR, FQNEAQ (reference sequence). This CDR3 comprises 17 residues. V lost 0 bases and J lost 2, with 17 bases in between. The sequence was collected from a middle-aged man who received an inactivated influenza vaccine. The material sequenced was PBMCs from blood, taken 35 to 45 days after vaccination. V is TRBV7-9 and J is TRBJ2-7, with D possibly matching TRBD1 (6 bases). CDR3 loop: CASSLASGGPQPYEQYF. The CDR3 coding sequence is TGTGCCAGCAGCTTAGCGTCTGGGGGCCCCCAACCCTACGAGCAGTACTTC. Full variable domain (rest looked up from reference TRBV7-9 and TRBJ2-7): DTGVSQNPRHKITKRGQNVTFRCDPISEHNRLYWYRQTLGQGPEFLTYFQNEAQLEKSRLLSDRFSAERPKGSFSTLEIQRTEQGDSAMYLCASSLASGGPQPYEQYFGPGTRLTVT.